This passage covers 2 T cell receptor beta chains from one sample sequenced in a study of glioma-infiltrating T cells listed by TCRdb under 2016. This sample was sequenced with an Illumina MiSeq. The iRepertoire nested amplicon-rescue multiplex PCR (arm-PCR) platform was used to amplify TCR alpha and beta CDR3 regions from RNA. TCRdb ran its own pipeline on the public reads, namely fastp trimming at Q25 and MiXCR clone calling, and kept in-frame beta chains. When rows share a CDR3 protein, they turn into one entry using the most common DNA and genes. Within this sample are approximately 93,000 distinct CDR3 sequences, with 35% to 50% of them counted one time only. Under 40% of the sample lies in the top ten. The sequenced material came from glioma tissue, nonneoplastic brain tissue, or PBMCs (not recorded which). The receptors were gathered from a human donor with low-grade glioma or glioblastoma, undergoing nonglioma brain surgery, or in good health (not recorded which).

This clonotype came up many times. This sequence joins TRBV20-1 and TRBJ1-5; possibly TRBD1 for D (6 bases). The CDR3 has 14 residues. Looked up from germline, CDR1 is DFQATT and CDR2 is SNEGSKA (reference sequence). The V gene lost 4 bases and the J gene lost 4 bases, with 14 bases spanning the gap. In nucleotides, the CDR3 is TGCAGTGCTACCACAAGACAGGAAAATCAGCCCCAGCATTTT. This gives the protein CSATTRQENQPQHF.

This clonotype was detected ten times or more. The V and J genes are TRBV19 and TRBJ1-5, with D possibly being TRBD1 (5 bases). Trimming cost V 1 base and J 5 bases, with 9 bases left between them. This CDR3 is built from 14 residues. Germline loops: CDR1 LNHDA, CDR2 SQIVND (reference sequence). The CDR3 coding sequence is TGTGCCAGTAGTATAGGGAGGGACGATCAGCCCCAGCATTTT. It yields the protein CASSIGRDDQPQHF.